The source of this TCR beta chain is a study of blood T cell repertoires in COVID-19. Across the study: Acute and convalescent COVID-19 specimens originated in the United States, Italy and Spain. From T cells, B-cell-depleted T cells, or PBMCs came the material, which was cDNA or gDNA.

Original processing notes: It was from reference gene primer amplification that nucleated cell counts were estimated. Sequencing used immunoSEQ multiplex PCR; TCRdb keeps in-frame clones, though not all of them. The V and J calls and clone size were taken over from that table, and D and trimming were inferred from the DNA. The sample lists 110,000 or so clones; 70% to 90% were seen once. V was pared by 5 bases and J by 0 bases, with 9 bases between. The CDR3 sequence is 14 residues long. Germline V gene data show CDR1 as SGHRS and CDR2 as YFSETQ. The rearrangement uses TRBV5-1 and TRBJ1-3; a weak D match, TRBD1 (5 bases). The sequence was obtained from a man in his forties with acute or convalescent COVID-19. Sample: peripheral blood. CDR3 bases: TGCGCCAGCAGACCGACAGTCTCTGGAAACACCATATATTTT. Translating gives CASRPTVSGNTIYF.